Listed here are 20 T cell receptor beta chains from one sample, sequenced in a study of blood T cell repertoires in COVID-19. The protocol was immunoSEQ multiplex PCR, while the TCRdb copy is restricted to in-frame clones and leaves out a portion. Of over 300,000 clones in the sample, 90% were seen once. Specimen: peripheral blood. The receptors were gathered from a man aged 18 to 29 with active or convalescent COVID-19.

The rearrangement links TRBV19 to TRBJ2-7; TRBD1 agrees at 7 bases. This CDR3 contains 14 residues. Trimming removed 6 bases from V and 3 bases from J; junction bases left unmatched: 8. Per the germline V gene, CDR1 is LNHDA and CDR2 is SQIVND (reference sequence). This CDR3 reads CASSMTGTIYEQYF. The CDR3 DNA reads TGTGCCAGTAGCATGACAGGGACGATCTACGAGCAGTACTTC.

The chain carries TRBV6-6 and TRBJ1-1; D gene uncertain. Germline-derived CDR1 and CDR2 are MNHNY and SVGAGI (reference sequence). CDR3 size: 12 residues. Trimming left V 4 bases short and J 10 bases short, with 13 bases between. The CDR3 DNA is TGTGCCAGCAGTTCCCTTGGACTCCGAGCTTTCTTT. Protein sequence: CASSSLGLRAFF.

CDR3 DNA: TGTGCCAGTAACCCGGGAGTGGATGGGGAGCTGTTTTTT. Protein: CASNPGVDGELFF. This chain links TRBV19 with TRBJ2-2; possibly TRBD2 for D (6 bases). Germline V gene sequence: CDR1 LNHDA, CDR2 SQIVND (reference sequence). V lost 7 bases, J lost 8 bases, and 14 bases lay in between. The CDR3 is made up of 13 amino acids.

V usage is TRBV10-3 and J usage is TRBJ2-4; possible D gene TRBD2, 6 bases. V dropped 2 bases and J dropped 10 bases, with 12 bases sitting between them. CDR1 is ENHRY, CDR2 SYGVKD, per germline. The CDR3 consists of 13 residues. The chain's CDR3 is CAISEVAAKIQYF. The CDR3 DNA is TGTGCCATCAGTGAGGTAGCGGCCAAAATTCAGTACTTC.

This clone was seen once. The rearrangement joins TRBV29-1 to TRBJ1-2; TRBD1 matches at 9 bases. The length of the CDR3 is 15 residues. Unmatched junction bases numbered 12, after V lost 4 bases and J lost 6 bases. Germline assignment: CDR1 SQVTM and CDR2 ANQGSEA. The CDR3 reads CSVVLPGTGRDGYTF. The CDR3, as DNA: TGCAGCGTTGTTCTACCAGGGACAGGGAGGGATGGCTACACCTTC. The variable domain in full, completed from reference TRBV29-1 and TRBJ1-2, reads SAVISQKPSRDICQRGTSLTIQCQVDSQVTMMFWYRQQPGQSLTLIATANQGSEATYESGFVIDKFPISRPNLTFSTLTVSNMSPEDSSIYLCSVVLPGTGRDGYTFGSGTRLTVV.

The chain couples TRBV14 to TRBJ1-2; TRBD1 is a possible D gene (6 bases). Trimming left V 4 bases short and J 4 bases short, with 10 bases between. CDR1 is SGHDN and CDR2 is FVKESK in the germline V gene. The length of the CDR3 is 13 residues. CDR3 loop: CASSPGQTYGYTF. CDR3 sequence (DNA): TGTGCCAGCAGCCCCGGACAGACCTATGGCTACACCTTC.

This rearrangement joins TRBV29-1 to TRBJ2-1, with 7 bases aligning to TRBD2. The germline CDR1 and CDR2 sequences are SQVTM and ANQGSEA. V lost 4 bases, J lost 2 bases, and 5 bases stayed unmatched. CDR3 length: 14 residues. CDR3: CSVVEGLTYNEQFF. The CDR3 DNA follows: TGCAGCGTTGTGGAGGGACTAACCTACAATGAGCAGTTCTTC.

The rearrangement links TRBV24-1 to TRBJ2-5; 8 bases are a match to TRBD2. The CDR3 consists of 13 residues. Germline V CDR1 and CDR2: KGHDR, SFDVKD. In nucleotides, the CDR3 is TGTGCTACCCAGCGGGGGTCCCAAGAGACCCAGTACTTC. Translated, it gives CATQRGSQETQYF.

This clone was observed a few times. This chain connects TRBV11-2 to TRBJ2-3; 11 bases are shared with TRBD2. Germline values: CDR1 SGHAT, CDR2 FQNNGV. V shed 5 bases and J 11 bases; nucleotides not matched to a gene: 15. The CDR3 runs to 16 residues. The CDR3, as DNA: TGTGCCAGCAGCACCCGACTAGCGGGGCTACACAGTGTGCAGTATTTT. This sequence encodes CASSTRLAGLHSVQYF.

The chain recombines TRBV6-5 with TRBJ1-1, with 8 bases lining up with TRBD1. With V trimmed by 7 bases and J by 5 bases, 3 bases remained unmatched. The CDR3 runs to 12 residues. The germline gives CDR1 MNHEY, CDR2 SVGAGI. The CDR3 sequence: CASTRQGTEAFF. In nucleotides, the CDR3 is TGTGCCAGCACCAGACAGGGGACTGAAGCTTTCTTT.

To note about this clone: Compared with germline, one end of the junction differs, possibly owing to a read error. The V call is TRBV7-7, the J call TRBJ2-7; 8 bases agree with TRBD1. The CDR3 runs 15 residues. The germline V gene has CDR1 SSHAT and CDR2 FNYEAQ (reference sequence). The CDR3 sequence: CASSLGGTGTYEQYF. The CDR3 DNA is TGTGCTAGCAGCTTAGGGGGGACAGGAACCTACGAGCAGTACTTC.

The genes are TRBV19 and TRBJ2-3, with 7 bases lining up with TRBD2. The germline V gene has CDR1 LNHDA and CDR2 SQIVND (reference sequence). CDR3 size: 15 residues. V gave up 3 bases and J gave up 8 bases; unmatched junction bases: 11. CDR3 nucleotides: TGTGCCAGTAGTATTGGGGGGGGAGCATCATGTACGCAGTATTTT. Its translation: CASSIGGGASCTQYF.

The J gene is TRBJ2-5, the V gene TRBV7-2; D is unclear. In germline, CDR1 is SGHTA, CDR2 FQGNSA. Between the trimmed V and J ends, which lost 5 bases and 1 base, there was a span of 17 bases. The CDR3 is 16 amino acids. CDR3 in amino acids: CASSPRSPVVQETQYF. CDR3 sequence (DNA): TGTGCCAGCAGCCCCCGATCCCCAGTGGTCCAAGAGACCCAGTACTTC. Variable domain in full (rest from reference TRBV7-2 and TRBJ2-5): GAGVSQSPSNKVTEKGKDVELRCDPISGHTALYWYRQSLGQGLEFLIYFQGNSAPDKSGLPSDRFSAERTGGSVSTLTIQRTQQEDSAVYLCASSPRSPVVQETQYFGPGTRLLVL.

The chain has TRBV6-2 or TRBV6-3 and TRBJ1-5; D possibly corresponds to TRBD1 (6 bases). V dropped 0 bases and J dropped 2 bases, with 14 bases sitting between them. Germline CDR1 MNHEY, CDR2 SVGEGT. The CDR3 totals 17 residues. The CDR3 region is CASSYSTGWIGNQPQHF. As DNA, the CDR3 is TGTGCCAGCAGTTACTCTACAGGGTGGATCGGCAATCAGCCCCAGCATTTT.

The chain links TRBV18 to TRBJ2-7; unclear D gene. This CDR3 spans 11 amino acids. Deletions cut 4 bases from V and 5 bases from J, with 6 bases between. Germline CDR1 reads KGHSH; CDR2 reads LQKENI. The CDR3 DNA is TGTGCCAGCTCACGCGATCACGAGCAGTACTTC. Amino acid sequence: CASSRDHEQYF.

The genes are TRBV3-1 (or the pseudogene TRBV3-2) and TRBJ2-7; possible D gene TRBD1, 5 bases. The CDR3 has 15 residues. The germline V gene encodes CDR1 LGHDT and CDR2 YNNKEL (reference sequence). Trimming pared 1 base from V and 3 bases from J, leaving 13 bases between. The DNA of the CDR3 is TGTGCCAGCAGCCAAGGTACTGGTCAGGGCTACGAGCAGTACTTC. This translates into CASSQGTGQGYEQYF.

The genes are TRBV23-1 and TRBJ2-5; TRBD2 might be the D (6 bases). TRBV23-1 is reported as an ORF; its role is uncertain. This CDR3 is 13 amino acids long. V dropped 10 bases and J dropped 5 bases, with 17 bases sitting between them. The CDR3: CATRLVPVETQYF. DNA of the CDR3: TGCGCCACCAGACTAGTCCCGGTGGAGACCCAGTACTTC.

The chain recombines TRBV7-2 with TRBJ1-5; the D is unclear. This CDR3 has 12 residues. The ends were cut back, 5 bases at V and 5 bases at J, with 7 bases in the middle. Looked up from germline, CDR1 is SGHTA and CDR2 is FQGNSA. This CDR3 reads CASSPGYQPQHF. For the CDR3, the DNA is TGTGCCAGCAGCCCGGGATATCAGCCCCAGCATTTT.

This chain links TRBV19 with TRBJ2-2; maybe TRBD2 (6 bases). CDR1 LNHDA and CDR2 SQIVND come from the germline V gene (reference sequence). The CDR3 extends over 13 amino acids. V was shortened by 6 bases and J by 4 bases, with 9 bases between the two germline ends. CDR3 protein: CASRMGGTGELFF. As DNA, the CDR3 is TGTGCCAGTAGGATGGGGGGCACCGGGGAGCTGTTTTTT.

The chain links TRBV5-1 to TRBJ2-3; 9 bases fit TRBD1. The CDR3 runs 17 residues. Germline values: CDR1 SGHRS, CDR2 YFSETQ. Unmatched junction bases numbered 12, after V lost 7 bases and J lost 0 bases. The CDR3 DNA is TGCGCCAGCGGCCGGGACAGGGCCCGGGTTAGCACAGATACGCAGTATTTT. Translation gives CASGRDRARVSTDTQYF.